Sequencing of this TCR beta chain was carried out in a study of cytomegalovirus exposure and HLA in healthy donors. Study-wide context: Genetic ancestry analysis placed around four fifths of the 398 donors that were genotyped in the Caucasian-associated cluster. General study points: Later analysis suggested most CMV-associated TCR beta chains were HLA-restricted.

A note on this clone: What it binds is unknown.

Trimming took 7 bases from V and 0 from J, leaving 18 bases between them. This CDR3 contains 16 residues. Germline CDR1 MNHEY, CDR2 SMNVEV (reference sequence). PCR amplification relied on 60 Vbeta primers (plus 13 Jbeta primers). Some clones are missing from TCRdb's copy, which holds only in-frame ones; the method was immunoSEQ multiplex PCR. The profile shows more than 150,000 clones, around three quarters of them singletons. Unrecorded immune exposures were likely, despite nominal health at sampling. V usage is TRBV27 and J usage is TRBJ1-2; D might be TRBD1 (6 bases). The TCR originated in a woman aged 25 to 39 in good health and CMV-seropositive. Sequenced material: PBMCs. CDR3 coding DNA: TGTGCCAGCACCTCCTGGGGGGGCACTCCTAACTATGGCTACACCTTC. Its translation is CASTSWGGTPNYGYTF.